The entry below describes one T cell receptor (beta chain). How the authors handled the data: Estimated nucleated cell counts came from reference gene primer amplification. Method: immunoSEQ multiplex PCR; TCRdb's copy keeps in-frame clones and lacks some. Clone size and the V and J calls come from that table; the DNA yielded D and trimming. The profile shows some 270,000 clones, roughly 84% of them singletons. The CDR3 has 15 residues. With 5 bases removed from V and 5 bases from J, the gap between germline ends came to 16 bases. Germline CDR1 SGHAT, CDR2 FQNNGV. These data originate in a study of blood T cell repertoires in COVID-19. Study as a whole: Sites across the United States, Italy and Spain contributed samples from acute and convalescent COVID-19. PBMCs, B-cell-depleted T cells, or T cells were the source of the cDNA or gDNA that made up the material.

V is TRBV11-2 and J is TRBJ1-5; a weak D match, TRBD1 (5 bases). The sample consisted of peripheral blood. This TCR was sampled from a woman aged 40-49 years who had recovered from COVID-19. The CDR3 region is CASSQAGDSHQPQHF. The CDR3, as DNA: TGTGCCAGCAGCCAGGCGGGGGACTCCCATCAGCCCCAGCATTTT. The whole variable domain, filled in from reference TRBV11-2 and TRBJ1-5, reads EAGVAQSPRYKIIEKRQSVAFWCNPISGHATLYWYQQILGQGPKLLIQFQNNGVVDDSQLPKDRFSAERLKGVDSTLKIQPAKLEDSAVYLCASSQAGDSHQPQHFGDGTRLSIL.